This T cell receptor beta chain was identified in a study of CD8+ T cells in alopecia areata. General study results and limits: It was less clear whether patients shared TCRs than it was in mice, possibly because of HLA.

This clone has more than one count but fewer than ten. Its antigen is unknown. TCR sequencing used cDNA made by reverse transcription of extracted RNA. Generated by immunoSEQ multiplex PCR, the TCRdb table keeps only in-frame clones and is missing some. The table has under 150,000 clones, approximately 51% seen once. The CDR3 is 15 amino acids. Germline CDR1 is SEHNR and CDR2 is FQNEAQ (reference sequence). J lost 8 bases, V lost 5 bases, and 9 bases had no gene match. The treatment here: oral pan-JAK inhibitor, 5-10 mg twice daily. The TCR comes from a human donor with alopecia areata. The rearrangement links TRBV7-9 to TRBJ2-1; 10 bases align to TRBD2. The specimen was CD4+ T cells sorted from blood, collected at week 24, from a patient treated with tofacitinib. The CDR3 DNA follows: TGTGCCAGCAGCCACGGGACTAGCGTCATCGATGAGCAGTTCTTC. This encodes CASSHGTSVIDEQFF. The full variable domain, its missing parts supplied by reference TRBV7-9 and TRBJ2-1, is DTGVSQNPRHKITKRGQNVTFRCDPISEHNRLYWYRQTLGQGPEFLTYFQNEAQLEKSRLLSDRFSAERPKGSFSTLEIQRTEQGDSAMYLCASSHGTSVIDEQFFGPGTRLTVL.